The 29 T cell receptor beta chains below were found in one sample sequenced in a study of blood T cell repertoires in COVID-19. Produced via immunoSEQ multiplex PCR; TCRdb's table is partial and in-frame only. The sample lists more than 110,000 clones, around 82% occurring once. The sample comprised peripheral blood. These receptors all stem from a human donor in a cohort sampled during active COVID-19.

The rearrangement joins TRBV10-2 to TRBJ2-7; weak D call: TRBD1 (6 bases). This CDR3 is 13 amino acids long. Germline CDR1 and CDR2: WSHSY and SAAADI. V lost 5 bases to trimming and J lost 4 bases, with 12 bases between them. The CDR3 is CASSYRVWYEQYV. The CDR3 region has the DNA TGCGCCAGCAGTTACAGGGTATGGTACGAGCAGTACGTC.

This clone was observed a handful of times. This sequence joins TRBV24-1 and TRBJ2-5; 7 positions agree with TRBD1. CDR3 length equals 15 residues. CDR1 is KGHDR, CDR2 SFDVKD, per germline. The V segment lost 3 bases and the J segment 9 bases; nucleotides outside the gene matches: 12. In nucleotides, the CDR3 is TGTGCCACCAGTGATCCCACCCTGGCTACAGGGGCCCAGTACTTC. This sequence encodes CATSDPTLATGAQYF.

CDR3 DNA sequence: TGTGCCAGCAGCTTGGCCAGCGGGCGCTGGGATACGCAGTATTTT. Protein: CASSLASGRWDTQYF. The rearrangement uses TRBV5-5 and TRBJ2-3, with D tentatively TRBD2 (6 bases). V was shortened by 0 bases and J by 6 bases, with 14 bases between the two germline ends. This CDR3 region has 15 residues. Germline CDR1 and CDR2: SGHKS and YYEKEE (reference sequence).

CDR3 sequence: CASSPGDRLANYGYTF. The CDR3 coding sequence is TGCGCCAGCAGCCCGGGGGACAGGTTAGCTAACTATGGCTACACCTTC. This rearrangement joins TRBV5-1 to TRBJ1-2; 8 positions agree with TRBD1. V lost 4 bases, J lost 0 bases, and 8 bases stayed unmatched. The CDR3 is 16 residues long. Per germline, CDR1 SGHRS and CDR2 YFSETQ.

V gene TRBV12-3 or TRBV12-4 combines with J gene TRBJ1-4; TRBD1 aligns across 7 bases. CDR3 size: 13 residues. V dropped 6 bases and J dropped 5; count of bases not matched to a gene: 3. The CDR3 reads CASRGGRNEKLFF. CDR3 coding DNA: TGTGCCAGCAGAGGGGGCAGAAATGAAAAACTGTTTTTT.

The chain joins TRBV4-2 to TRBJ2-2; D unresolved. The CDR3 contains 12 residues. V was clipped by 0 bases and J by 8 bases, with 4 bases between them. Germline CDR1 is LGHNA and CDR2 is YNFKEQ. The chain's CDR3 is CASSQETGELFF. In DNA, the CDR3 is TGTGCCAGCAGCCAAGAGACAGGGGAGCTGTTTTTT.

The rearrangement links TRBV24-1 to TRBJ2-1, with 7 bases matching TRBD1. The CDR3 contains 15 residues. Germline V gene sequence: CDR1 KGHDR, CDR2 SFDVKD. V lost 3 bases to trimming and J lost 5 bases; unmatched junction nucleotides: 6. DNA of the CDR3: TGTGCCACCAGTGATAAGGGACAGAGGAACAATGAGCAGTTCTTC. It is translated as CATSDKGQRNNEQFF.

The rearrangement uses TRBV19 and TRBJ1-2; 7 nucleotides line up with TRBD1. Germline V gives CDR1 LNHDA, CDR2 SQIVND (reference sequence). After removal of 3 bases from V and 4 bases from J, the junction contained 5 bases not matched to a gene. The CDR3 covers 14 residues. The CDR3 region is CASSIRQGSYGYTF. CDR3 sequence (DNA): TGTGCCAGTAGTATTCGACAGGGTTCCTATGGCTACACCTTC.

The chain employs TRBV19 and TRBJ2-5; D might be TRBD2 (5 bases). Germline V gives CDR1 LNHDA, CDR2 SQIVND (reference sequence). The CDR3 has 13 residues. The germline V and J ends were trimmed by 6 bases and 3 bases, with 11 bases remaining between them. CDR3 sequence (DNA): TGTGCCAGTAGAAGACTGGGAGAAGAGACCCAGTACTTC. Amino acid sequence: CASRRLGEETQYF.

The table lists this clone with a few counts. This chain connects TRBV12-3 or TRBV12-4 to TRBJ2-5, with unresolved D. The CDR3 runs to 11 residues. Trimming cost V 6 bases and J 3 bases, with 5 bases left between them. The CDR3, as DNA: TGTGCCAGCAGCGTAGAAGAGACCCAGTACTTC. Translation gives CASSVEETQYF.

The chain carries TRBV27 and TRBJ1-1; the D gene is possibly TRBD1 (6 bases). The germline gives CDR1 MNHEY, CDR2 SMNVEV (reference sequence). This CDR3 spans 16 amino acids. V lost 0 bases, J lost 5 bases, and 16 bases lay in between. Written as DNA, the CDR3 is TGTGCCAGCAGTTTATCGAGTGGGGGGGCGAGGACTGAAGCTTTCTTT. This sequence encodes CASSLSSGGARTEAFF.

The chain couples TRBV19 to TRBJ2-5, with 7 bases lining up with TRBD1. This CDR3 is 13 amino acids long. Germline trimming cut 5 bases from V and 5 bases from J; bases unmatched to any gene: 5. CDR1 is LNHDA, CDR2 SQIVND, per germline (reference sequence). This CDR3 reads CASSPTGRETQYF. The CDR3 region has the DNA TGTGCCAGTAGTCCGACAGGGCGCGAGACCCAGTACTTC. The full variable domain, rest sourced from reference TRBV19 and TRBJ2-5, is DGGITQSPKYLFRKEGQNVTLSCEQNLNHDAMYWYRQDPGQGLRLIYYSQIVNDFQKGDIAEGYSVSREKKESFPLTVTSAQKNPTAFYLCASSPTGRETQYFGPGTRLLVL.

This clone was detected once. This chain connects TRBV6-5 to TRBJ1-1; the match to TRBD1 covers 8 bases. Germline-derived CDR1 and CDR2 are MNHEY and SVGAGI. CDR3 length: 14 residues. V shed 5 bases and J 7 bases; nucleotides not matched to a gene: 9. CDR3 sequence: CASSPPGQGGEAFF. In nucleotides, the CDR3 is TGTGCCAGCAGTCCGCCTGGACAGGGCGGTGAAGCTTTCTTT.

The chain combines TRBV11-2 with TRBJ1-1; no firm D call. Germline V gene sequence: CDR1 SGHAT, CDR2 FQNNGV. V shed 3 bases and J shed 0 bases, with 2 bases lying between them. The CDR3 spans 12 residues. CDR3 bases: TGTGCCAGCAGCTTCATGAACACTGAAGCTTTCTTT. This gives the protein CASSFMNTEAFF.

The chain has TRBV29-1 and TRBJ2-1, with 7 bases that match TRBD2. This CDR3 has 15 residues. Unmatched junction bases numbered 5, after V lost 1 base and J lost 2 bases. Germline loops: CDR1 SQVTM, CDR2 ANQGSEA. The CDR3 reads CSVEVWEGPYNEQFF. The CDR3 region has the DNA TGCAGCGTTGAAGTGTGGGAGGGCCCCTACAATGAGCAGTTCTTC.

The chain is built from TRBV11-2 and TRBJ2-1, with TRBD2 as a possible D gene (6 bases). Trimming took 1 base from V and 7 from J, leaving 8 bases between them. The germline CDR1 and CDR2 sequences are SGHAT and FQNNGV. The CDR3 is made up of 13 amino acids. CDR3 loop: CASSLGGVNEQFF. CDR3 DNA sequence: TGTGCCAGCAGCTTAGGGGGGGTGAATGAGCAGTTCTTC.

This clone was observed a few times. This rearrangement joins TRBV5-1 to TRBJ2-1; 8 bases are a match to TRBD1. Germline CDR1 and CDR2: SGHRS and YFSETQ. With V trimmed by 0 bases and J by 8 bases, 7 bases remained unmatched. The CDR3 is 15 residues long. DNA of the CDR3: TGCGCCAGCAGCTTGGAGGACAGGGAAATCGATGAGCAGTTCTTC. It specifies CASSLEDREIDEQFF.

The J gene is TRBJ1-6, the V gene TRBV27, with 8 bases aligning to TRBD1. This CDR3 spans 18 amino acids. V shed 5 bases, J shed 1 base, and the junction held 10 bases outside the gene matches. CDR1 and CDR2 from the germline V gene are MNHEY and SMNVEV (reference sequence). CDR3 in DNA: TGTGCCAGCAGTGTTGACAGGGGAAGGAGGTCCTATAATTCACCCCTCCACTTT. Protein: CASSVDRGRRSYNSPLHF.

This clone was seen a single time. V is TRBV12-5 and J is TRBJ1-3, with a weak D call TRBD1 (5 bases). Germline CDR1 LGHNT, CDR2 FRNRAP. The CDR3 length is 13 residues. V dropped 6 bases and J dropped 4 bases, with 10 bases sitting between them. The CDR3 loop is CASGGGGGNTIYF. CDR3 nucleotide sequence: TGTGCTAGTGGGGGGGGTGGCGGAAACACCATATATTTT.

This clone has a handful of counts. The gene calls are TRBV6-2 or TRBV6-3 and TRBJ2-3; TRBD2 is a possible D gene (6 bases). V dropped 2 bases and J dropped 0 bases, with 18 bases sitting between them. CDR1 and CDR2 (germline): MNHEY, SVGEGT. This CDR3 spans 18 amino acids. This CDR3 reads CASSYPTGGAESTDTQYF. The CDR3 DNA sequence: TGTGCCAGCAGTTACCCGACCGGAGGGGCGGAGAGCACAGATACGCAGTATTTT.

The CDR3 region has the DNA TGCGCCAGCAGCCTGAACATGGGCCAGCCCCAGCATTTT. Protein: CASSLNMGQPQHF. This chain links TRBV4-3 with TRBJ1-5; no definite D call. Germline lookup yields CDR1 LGHNA and CDR2 YSLEER. V was trimmed by 4 bases and J by 7 bases, leaving 11 bases between them. CDR3 length: 13 residues.

The chain is built from TRBV5-1 and TRBJ2-5; D might be TRBD2 (5 bases). The V end was cut by 1 base, the J end by 4 bases, with 8 bases between. Germline V gene data show CDR1 as SGHRS and CDR2 as YFSETQ. This CDR3 comprises 13 residues. CDR3 bases: TGCGCCAGCAGCTTGAGCGGCGGAGAGACCCAGTACTTC. This sequence encodes CASSLSGGETQYF.

This chain joins TRBV11-2 and TRBJ2-2; 9 nucleotides line up with TRBD1. This CDR3 contains 18 residues. CDR1 and CDR2 (germline): SGHAT, FQNNGV. V trimming: 0 bases; J trimming: 6 bases; junction bases outside the gene matches: 11. The CDR3 region has the DNA TGTGCCAGCAGCTTAGATCCCGTCGGGACAGGGTCACCCGGGGAGCTGTTTTTT. It specifies CASSLDPVGTGSPGELFF.

The gene calls are TRBV7-2 and TRBJ2-1, with TRBD2 matching over 8 bases. V gave up 5 bases and J gave up 5 bases; unmatched junction bases: 11. Germline V gene sequence: CDR1 SGHTA, CDR2 FQGNSA. The CDR3 contains 16 residues. The CDR3 coding sequence is TGTGCCAGCAGCCCCCGCGGGACTAGTAAGCACAATGAGCAGTTCTTC. Encoded protein: CASSPRGTSKHNEQFF.

The chain combines TRBV7-9 with TRBJ1-2, with D maybe TRBD1 (6 bases). The germline V gene encodes CDR1 SEHNR and CDR2 FQNEAQ (reference sequence). This CDR3 region has 15 residues. Trimming took off 6 bases at V and 1 base at J, with 15 bases between the two ends. CDR3 region: CASSKDGGLNYGYTF. CDR3 DNA: TGTGCCAGCAGTAAGGACGGGGGGCTTAACTATGGCTACACCTTC.

The chain uses TRBV9 and TRBJ1-4; TRBD1 matches 9 bases. V lost 4 bases and J lost 5; bases outside the gene matches: 9. The CDR3 is made up of 16 amino acids. Germline-derived CDR1 and CDR2 are SGDLS and YYNGEE. Here the CDR3 DNA reads TGTGCCAGCAGCTTCCGCGCGGGACAGGGAAATGAAAAACTGTTTTTT. This sequence encodes CASSFRAGQGNEKLFF.

The gene calls are TRBV2 and TRBJ2-1, with D possibly matching TRBD1 (6 bases). The CDR3 totals 17 residues. V lost 6 bases to trimming and J lost 2 bases, with 20 bases between them. Germline CDR1 reads SNHLY; CDR2 reads FYNNEI. DNA for the CDR3: TGTGCCAGCAGCCACCCGATAGACAGGTCGGCCTACAATGAGCAGTTCTTC. Amino acid sequence: CASSHPIDRSAYNEQFF.

The chain carries TRBV9 and TRBJ2-1; 7 bases are shared with TRBD2. The CDR3 spans 16 residues. Germline values: CDR1 SGDLS, CDR2 YYNGEE. After removal of 0 bases from V and 3 bases from J, the junction contained 6 bases not matched to a gene. CDR3 amino acids: CASSVDPGTNYNEQFF. DNA of the CDR3: TGTGCCAGCAGCGTAGACCCTGGGACTAACTACAATGAGCAGTTCTTC.

The J gene is TRBJ1-2, the V gene TRBV18; D is perhaps TRBD1 (5 bases). Trimming left V 3 bases short and J 3 bases short, with 11 bases between. Looked up from germline, CDR1 is KGHSH and CDR2 is LQKENI. The CDR3 contains 14 residues. The CDR3 DNA reads as TGTGCCAGCTCACCGTCCGGCAGGGACTATGGCTACACCTTC. Its protein is CASSPSGRDYGYTF.